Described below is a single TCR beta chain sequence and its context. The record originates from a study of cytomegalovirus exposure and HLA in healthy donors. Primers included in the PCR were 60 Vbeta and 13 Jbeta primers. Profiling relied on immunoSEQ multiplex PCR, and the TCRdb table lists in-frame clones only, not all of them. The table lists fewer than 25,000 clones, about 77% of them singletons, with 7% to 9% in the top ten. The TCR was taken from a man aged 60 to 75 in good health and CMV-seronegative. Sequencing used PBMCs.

The CDR3 spells CAWSPGLPTEAFF. The CDR3 region has the DNA TGTGCCTGGAGTCCGGGACTGCCCACTGAAGCTTTCTTT. The chain has TRBV30 and TRBJ1-1; D is perhaps TRBD1 (5 bases). The CDR3 sequence is 13 residues long. Germline assignment: CDR1 GTSNPN and CDR2 SVGIG (reference sequence). V lost 2 bases and J 4 bases, leaving 11 bases between the germline ends.